The rows below give T cell receptor beta chains drawn from one sample of a study of T cells in Graves' hyperthyroidism and ophthalmopathy. TCRdb used MiXCR to reprocess the multiplex PCR reads, holding one entry per CDR3 protein. The sample carries 600,000 or so distinct CDR3 sequences, around 14% recorded once. The sample taken for sequencing was blood. The origin of the receptors is a woman aged 18 to 35 with Graves' ophthalmopathy. CDR3s include the opening cysteine and the closing phenylalanine or tryptophan. D genes are given only for firm matches. Only some rows state a clone size, as once, few, many or a class for expanded clones.

d_gene,j_gene,abundance,v_gene,CDR3aa,CDR3nt
TRBD1,TRBJ2-4,.,TRBV12-3/TRBV12-4,CASSPTGTGINIQYF,TGTGCCAGCAGTCCGACCGGGACAGGAATAAACATTCAGTACTTC
TRBD1,TRBJ2-1,few,TRBV12-5,CASGFMDRPNEQFF,TGTGCTAGTGGTTTTATGGACAGGCCCAATGAGCAGTTCTTC
.,TRBJ2-2,many,TRBV6-1,CASSPLATGELFF,TGTGCCAGCAGCCCTCTAGCGACCGGGGAGCTGTTTTTT
.,TRBJ2-1,few,TRBV6-1,CASSLPLERAEQFF,TGTGCCAGCAGTCTCCCCCTGGAGCGGGCTGAGCAGTTCTTC
.,TRBJ1-5,many,TRBV7-8,CASSLNRAGNQPQHF,TGTGCCAGCAGCTTAAACAGGGCGGGCAATCAGCCCCAGCATTTT
TRBD1,TRBJ1-5,.,TRBV5-1,CASSRQGPQPQHF,TGCGCCAGCAGCCGACAGGGGCCTCAGCCCCAGCATTTT
TRBD2,TRBJ2-3,few,TRBV11-2,CASSSEGGGSTDTQYF,TGTGCCAGCAGTTCAGAGGGCGGGGGTAGCACAGATACGCAGTATTTT
TRBD2,TRBJ2-5,.,TRBV6-5,CASSYSGTSGLFQETQYF,TGTGCCAGCAGTTACTCCGGGACTAGCGGGCTCTTCCAAGAGACCCAGTACTTC
.,TRBJ2-3,many,TRBV6-5,CASSYRGLGWEQADTQYF,TGTGCCAGCAGTTACAGGGGTTTGGGTTGGGAGCAAGCAGATACGCAGTATTTT
.,TRBJ2-3,many,TRBV27,CASSLGGGGWDSTDTQYF,TGTGCCAGCAGTTTAGGAGGAGGCGGGTGGGACTCCACAGATACGCAGTATTTT
.,TRBJ2-1,many,TRBV19,CASSTGGVFSDEQFF,TGTGCCAGTAGTACAGGGGGGGTGTTTTCGGATGAGCAGTTCTTC
TRBD1,TRBJ2-1,once,TRBV11-3,CASSYGTGQEQFF,TGTGCCAGCAGCTACGGGACAGGGCAAGAGCAGTTCTTC
.,TRBJ2-7,few,TRBV9,CASSVEPSRPYEQYF,TGTGCCAGCAGCGTAGAGCCCTCCCGGCCCTACGAGCAGTACTTC
.,TRBJ1-5,once,TRBV9,CASSISSNHPQHF,TGTGCCAGCTCGATTTCCAGCAATCATCCCCAGCATTTT
.,TRBJ2-1,.,TRBV5-6,CASRLEGLGNEQFF,TGTGCCAGCAGGCTGGAGGGCCTGGGAAATGAGCAGTTCTTC
TRBD1,TRBJ2-1,many,TRBV6-1,CASLQGVPYNEQFF,TGTGCCAGCCTTCAGGGGGTCCCCTACAATGAGCAGTTCTTC
.,TRBJ2-1,.,TRBV7-3,CASRGAGRSSYNEQFF,TGTGCCAGCAGGGGGGCGGGAAGGAGCTCCTACAATGAGCAGTTCTTC
TRBD2,TRBJ2-3,many,TRBV6-1,CASLRVGAGRSTDTQYF,TGTGCCAGCTTACGCGTCGGAGCGGGACGCTCCACAGATACGCAGTATTTT
TRBD1,TRBJ1-4,few,TRBV30,CAWSEGQGGEKLFF,TGTGCCTGGAGTGAGGGACAGGGGGGGGAAAAACTGTTTTTT
.,TRBJ2-3,many,TRBV12-3/TRBV12-4,CASSDNTDTQYF,TGTGCCAGCAGTGACAACACAGATACGCAGTATTTT
TRBD2,TRBJ2-1,many,TRBV5-8,CASSSSGSSRNEQFF,TGTGCCAGCAGCTCTAGCGGTAGTAGTCGCAATGAGCAGTTCTTC
.,TRBJ2-1,.,TRBV30,CAWSVGSDNEQFF,TGTGCCTGGAGTGTCGGCAGTGACAATGAGCAGTTCTTC
.,TRBJ1-3,.,TRBV20-1,CSARAEGRIVSGNTIYF,TGCAGTGCTAGAGCGGAAGGGAGGATTGTCTCTGGAAACACCATATATTTT
TRBD2,TRBJ2-4,.,TRBV6-2/TRBV6-3,CASSSPQGGGNIQYF,TGTGCCAGCAGTTCCCCTCAGGGCGGGGGAAACATTCAGTACTTC
.,TRBJ2-1,.,TRBV18,CASSSRTDRYNEQFF,TGTGCCAGCTCATCTCGGACAGACCGTTACAATGAGCAGTTCTTC
.,TRBJ1-1,.,TRBV7-8,CASSLVREYAEAFF,TGTGCCAGCAGCTTAGTCAGGGAGTACGCTGAAGCTTTCTTT
.,TRBJ1-5,many,TRBV5-1,CASSLSDHQPQHF,TGCGCCAGCAGCTTGTCGGACCATCAGCCCCAGCATTTT
.,TRBJ2-5,many,TRBV7-9,CASDRQGWETQYF,TGTGCCAGCGACCGCCAGGGGTGGGAGACCCAGTACTTC
TRBD1,TRBJ1-4,.,TRBV19,CASSTTGSVEKLFF,TGTGCCAGTAGTACGACAGGGTCTGTCGAAAAACTGTTTTTT
TRBD1,TRBJ1-1,many,TRBV20-1,CSARTGATPMNTEAFF,TGCAGTGCTAGAACAGGGGCAACCCCCATGAACACTGAAGCTTTCTTT
.,TRBJ2-7,few,TRBV20-1,CSARDPDRSSYEQYF,TGCAGTGCTAGAGATCCCGACCGAAGCTCCTACGAGCAGTACTTC
TRBD1,TRBJ1-2,many,TRBV2,CASRPTDRVNGYTF,TGTGCCAGCAGGCCCACCGACAGGGTAAATGGCTACACCTTC
TRBD1,TRBJ2-3,many,TRBV2,CASPLGGQGRLGTQYF,TGTGCCAGCCCACTAGGAGGACAGGGGCGGCTGGGTACGCAGTATTTT
.,TRBJ2-7,many,TRBV30,CAWSSGNPPYEQYF,TGTGCCTGGAGCAGCGGAAATCCGCCTTACGAGCAGTACTTC
TRBD1,TRBJ2-1,few,TRBV10-3,CAISPTGASHNEQFF,TGTGCCATCAGTCCGACAGGGGCGTCCCACAATGAGCAGTTCTTC
.,TRBJ1-4,many,TRBV11-2,CASSPIRLGANEKLFF,TGTGCCAGCAGCCCGATCCGGCTGGGAGCTAATGAAAAACTGTTTTTT
.,TRBJ1-4,.,TRBV4-1,CASSAKTGLQPNEKLFF,TGCGCCAGCAGCGCAAAAACGGGCTTACAGCCTAATGAAAAACTGTTTTTT
.,TRBJ1-4,many,TRBV27,CASSFQPGEKLFF,TGTGCCAGCAGTTTCCAGCCTGGTGAAAAACTGTTTTTT
.,TRBJ2-7,many,TRBV7-9,CASSPRFGFPSYEQYF,TGTGCCAGCAGCCCCCGGTTCGGGTTCCCCTCCTACGAGCAGTACTTC
TRBD1,TRBJ1-4,.,TRBV19,CASSVGQENEKLFF,TGTGCCAGTAGCGTGGGACAGGAAAATGAAAAACTGTTTTTT
TRBD1,TRBJ1-2,few,TRBV5-6,CASSLGTAVNYGYTF,TGTGCCAGCAGCTTAGGGACAGCAGTTAACTATGGCTACACCTTC
.,TRBJ2-6,few,TRBV19,CASSWRFSGANVLTF,TGTGCCAGTAGTTGGCGTTTCTCTGGGGCCAACGTCCTGACTTTC
.,TRBJ1-5,many,TRBV27,CASSLRQNNQPQHF,TGTGCCAGCAGTTTAAGACAGAACAATCAGCCCCAGCATTTT
TRBD2,TRBJ2-7,many,TRBV6-2/TRBV6-3,CASSYLHKLAYEQYF,TGTGCCAGCAGTTACTTACATAAACTAGCGTACGAGCAGTACTTC
TRBD2,TRBJ2-3,many,TRBV7-3,CASSLLAATIFSSTDTQYF,TGTGCCAGCAGCTTACTAGCGGCCACGATTTTTTCTAGCACAGATACGCAGTATTTT
TRBD2,TRBJ2-7,many,TRBV7-9,CASSQGGRYEQYF,TGTGCCAGCAGCCAGGGAGGGCGTTACGAGCAGTACTTC
TRBD2,TRBJ2-1,many,TRBV28,CASTLSGSGYNEQFF,TGTGCCAGCACCCTTAGCGGGAGCGGTTACAATGAGCAGTTCTTC
TRBD2,TRBJ2-1,many,TRBV11-2,CASSLYGLLEAGDVVPPKNEQFF,TGTGCCAGCAGCTTATACGGACTCCTAGAAGCGGGAGACGTCGTGCCTCCGAAGAATGAGCAGTTCTTC
TRBD2,TRBJ2-1,.,TRBV9,CASSISGSVHNEQFF,TGTGCCAGCAGCATTAGCGGGAGTGTCCACAATGAGCAGTTCTTC
.,TRBJ1-5,many,TRBV6-1,CASITGRRDSNQPQHF,TGTGCCAGCATTACAGGGCGCCGGGATAGCAATCAGCCCCAGCATTTT
TRBD2,TRBJ2-1,few,TRBV7-9,CASSLVSLAGTEQFF,TGTGCCAGCAGCTTAGTCAGCCTAGCGGGAACGGAGCAGTTCTTC
.,TRBJ2-5,many,TRBV24-1,CATSGGFQETQYF,TGTGCCACCAGTGGAGGGTTCCAGGAGACCCAGTACTTC
.,TRBJ2-6,many,TRBV27,CASSLRGANVLTF,TGTGCCAGCAGTTTACGTGGGGCCAACGTCCTGACTTTC